This record looks at one TCR beta chain sequence and its context. The entry originates in a study of blood T cell repertoires in COVID-19. Study-wide background: Donors in the United States, Italy and Spain gave samples during acute or convalescent COVID-19. PBMCs, B-cell-depleted T cells, or T cells provided the cDNA or gDNA that made up the material.

Per the authors' pipeline: Counts of nucleated cells, estimated from reference gene primer amplification, were obtained. Profiled with immunoSEQ multiplex PCR; TCRdb holds only in-frame clones, not every one. V and J calls and clone size are those listed in that table; D and trimming were worked out from the DNA. The table records tens of thousands of clones, roughly nine tenths of them present only once. Trimming removed 5 bases from V and 7 bases from J; junction bases left unmatched: 6. CDR1 is SGHTA, CDR2 FQGNSA, per germline. There are 15 residues in the CDR3. This TCR derives from a human donor in a cohort sampled during active COVID-19. The sequencing sample was made of peripheral blood. The chain combines TRBV7-2 with TRBJ2-1; 12 positions match TRBD2. The CDR3 DNA is TGTGCCAGCAGCCTTACTGGGACTAGCGGGAATGAGCAGTTCTTC. The encoded protein is CASSLTGTSGNEQFF.